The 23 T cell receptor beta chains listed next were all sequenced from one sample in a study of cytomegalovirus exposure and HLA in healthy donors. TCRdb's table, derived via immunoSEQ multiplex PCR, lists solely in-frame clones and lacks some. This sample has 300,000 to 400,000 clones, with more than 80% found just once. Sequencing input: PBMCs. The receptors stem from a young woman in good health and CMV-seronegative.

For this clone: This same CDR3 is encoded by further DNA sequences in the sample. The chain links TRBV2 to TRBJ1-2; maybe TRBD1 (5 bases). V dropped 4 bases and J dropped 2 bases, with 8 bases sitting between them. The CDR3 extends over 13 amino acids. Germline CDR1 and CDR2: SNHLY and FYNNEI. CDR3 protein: CASSGGGNYGYTF. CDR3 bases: TGTGCCAGCAGTGGGGGGGGAAACTATGGCTACACCTTC.

As DNA, the CDR3 is TGCGCCAGCAGCGATACCAGGGTTAGCAATCAGCCCCAGCATTTT. Translation: CASSDTRVSNQPQHF. The chain recombines TRBV4-1 with TRBJ1-5; D might be TRBD1 (5 bases). CDR3 length: 15 residues. V was trimmed by 5 bases and J by 0 bases, leaving 11 bases between them. The germline V gene encodes CDR1 MGHRA and CDR2 YSYEKL.

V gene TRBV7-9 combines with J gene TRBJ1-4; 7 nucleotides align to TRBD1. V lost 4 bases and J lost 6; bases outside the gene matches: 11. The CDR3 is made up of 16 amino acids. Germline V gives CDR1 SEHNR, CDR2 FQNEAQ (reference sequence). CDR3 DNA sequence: TGTGCCAGCAGCTCCCTGAGGGGGACAGATCATGAAAAACTGTTTTTT. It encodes CASSSLRGTDHEKLFF.

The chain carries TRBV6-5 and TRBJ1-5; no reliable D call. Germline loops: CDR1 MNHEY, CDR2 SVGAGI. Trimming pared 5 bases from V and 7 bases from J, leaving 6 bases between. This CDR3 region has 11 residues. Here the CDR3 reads CASSPPQPQHF. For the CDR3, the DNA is TGTGCCAGCAGTCCCCCGCAGCCCCAGCATTTT.

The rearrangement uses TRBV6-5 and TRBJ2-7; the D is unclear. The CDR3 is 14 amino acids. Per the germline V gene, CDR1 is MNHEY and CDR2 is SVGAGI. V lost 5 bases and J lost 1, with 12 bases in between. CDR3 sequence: CASSVALSSYEQYF. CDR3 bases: TGTGCCAGCAGTGTAGCCCTCTCATCCTACGAGCAGTACTTC.

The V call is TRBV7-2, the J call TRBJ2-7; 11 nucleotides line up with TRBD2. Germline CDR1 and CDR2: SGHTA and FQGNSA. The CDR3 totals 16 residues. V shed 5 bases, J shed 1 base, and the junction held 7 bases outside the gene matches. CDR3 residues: CASSISGTSGSYEQYF. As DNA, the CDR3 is TGTGCCAGCAGCATTTCCGGGACTAGCGGATCCTACGAGCAGTACTTC.

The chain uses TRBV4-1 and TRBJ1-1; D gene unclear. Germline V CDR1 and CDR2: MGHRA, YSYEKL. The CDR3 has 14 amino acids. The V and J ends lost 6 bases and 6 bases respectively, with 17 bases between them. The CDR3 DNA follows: TGCGCCAGCAGTGGTGTCAGCGGGGTCGCTGAAGCTTTCTTT. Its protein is CASSGVSGVAEAFF.

CDR3 in amino acids: CATQGGLIRGYTF. The CDR3 bases are TGTGCCACCCAGGGAGGCTTGATTAGGGGCTACACCTTC. The J gene is TRBJ1-2, the V gene TRBV28; TRBD1 might be the D (5 bases). Germline values: CDR1 MDHEN, CDR2 SYDVKM. With 10 bases removed from V and 8 bases from J, the gap between germline ends came to 20 bases. This CDR3 region has 13 residues.

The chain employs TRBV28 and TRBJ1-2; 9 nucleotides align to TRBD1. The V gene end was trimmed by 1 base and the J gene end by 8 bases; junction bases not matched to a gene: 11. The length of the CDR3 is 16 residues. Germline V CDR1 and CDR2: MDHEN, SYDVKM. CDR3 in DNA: TGTGCCAGCAGTTTATCGGGACAGGGTCTTTATGGGGGCTACACCTTC. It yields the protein CASSLSGQGLYGGYTF.

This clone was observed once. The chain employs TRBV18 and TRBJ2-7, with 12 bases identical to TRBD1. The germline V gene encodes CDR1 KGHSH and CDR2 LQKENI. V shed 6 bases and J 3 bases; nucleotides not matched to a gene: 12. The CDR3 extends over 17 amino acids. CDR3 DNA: TGTGCCAGCTCCCCAGCCCCGGGACAGGGGGCCTACTACGAGCAGTACTTC. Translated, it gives CASSPAPGQGAYYEQYF.

The CDR3 reads CASTPGQPNTGELFF. CDR3 sequence (DNA): TGTGCCAGTACTCCGGGACAGCCGAACACCGGGGAGCTGTTTTTT. The chain carries TRBV6-1 and TRBJ2-2, with TRBD1 matching 7 bases. Germline V CDR1 and CDR2: MNHNS, SASEGT. The CDR3 has 15 amino acids. The trim removed 9 bases at V and 0 bases at J, leaving 7 bases unmatched.

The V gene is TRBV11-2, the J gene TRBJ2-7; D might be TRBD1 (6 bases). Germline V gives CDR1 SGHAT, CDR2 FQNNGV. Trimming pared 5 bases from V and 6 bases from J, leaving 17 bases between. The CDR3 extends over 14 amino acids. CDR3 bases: TGTGCCAGCAGCGTCGAACAGGGTCCGGGCGAGCAGTACTTC. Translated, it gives CASSVEQGPGEQYF.

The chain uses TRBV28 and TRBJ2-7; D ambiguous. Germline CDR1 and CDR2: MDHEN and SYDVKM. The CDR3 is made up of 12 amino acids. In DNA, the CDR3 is TGTGCAAGCTACAGTACCCTTTACGAGCAGTACTTC. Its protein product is CASYSTLYEQYF.

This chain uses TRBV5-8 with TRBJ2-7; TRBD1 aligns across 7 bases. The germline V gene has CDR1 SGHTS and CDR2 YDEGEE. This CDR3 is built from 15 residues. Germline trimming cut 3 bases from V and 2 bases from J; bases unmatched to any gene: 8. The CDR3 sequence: CASSSRIRGTYEQYF. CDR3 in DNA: TGTGCCAGCAGCTCTCGAATCAGGGGGACCTACGAGCAGTACTTC.

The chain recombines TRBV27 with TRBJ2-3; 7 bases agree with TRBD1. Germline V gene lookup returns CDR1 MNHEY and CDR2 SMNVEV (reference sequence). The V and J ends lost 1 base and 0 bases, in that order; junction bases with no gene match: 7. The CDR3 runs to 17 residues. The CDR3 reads CASSLYTGAPSTDTQYF. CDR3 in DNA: TGTGCCAGCAGTTTATACACAGGGGCGCCGAGCACAGATACGCAGTATTTT.

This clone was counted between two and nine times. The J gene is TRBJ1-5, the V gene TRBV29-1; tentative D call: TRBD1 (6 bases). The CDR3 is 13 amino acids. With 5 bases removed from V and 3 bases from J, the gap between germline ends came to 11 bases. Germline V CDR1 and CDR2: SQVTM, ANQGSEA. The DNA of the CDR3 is TGCAGCGTTTTAACAGGGTCCAATCAGCCCCAGCATTTT. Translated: CSVLTGSNQPQHF.

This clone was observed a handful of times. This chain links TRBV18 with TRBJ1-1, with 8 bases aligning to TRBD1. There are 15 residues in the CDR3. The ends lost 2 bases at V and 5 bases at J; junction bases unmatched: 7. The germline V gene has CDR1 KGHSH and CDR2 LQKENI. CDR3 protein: CASSPLTGAETEAFF. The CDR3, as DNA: TGTGCCAGCTCACCATTGACAGGGGCAGAGACTGAAGCTTTCTTT.

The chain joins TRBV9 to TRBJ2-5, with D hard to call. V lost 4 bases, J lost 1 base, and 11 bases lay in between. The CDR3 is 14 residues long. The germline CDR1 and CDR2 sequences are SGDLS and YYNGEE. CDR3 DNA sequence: TGTGCCAGCAGCTCCACCGACACCCAAGAGACCCAGTACTTC. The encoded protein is CASSSTDTQETQYF.

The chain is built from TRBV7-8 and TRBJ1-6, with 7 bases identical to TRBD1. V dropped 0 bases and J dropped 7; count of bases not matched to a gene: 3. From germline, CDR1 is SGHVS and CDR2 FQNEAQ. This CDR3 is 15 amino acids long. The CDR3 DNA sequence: TGTGCCAGCAGCTTAGCTGTACAGGGGAATTCACCCCTCCACTTT. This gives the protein CASSLAVQGNSPLHF.

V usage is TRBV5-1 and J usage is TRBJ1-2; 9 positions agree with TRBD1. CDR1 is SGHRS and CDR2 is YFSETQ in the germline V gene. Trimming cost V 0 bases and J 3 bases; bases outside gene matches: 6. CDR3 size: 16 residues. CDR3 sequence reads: CASSLEPDRGYYGYTF. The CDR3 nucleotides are TGCGCCAGCAGCTTGGAACCCGACAGGGGGTACTATGGCTACACCTTC.

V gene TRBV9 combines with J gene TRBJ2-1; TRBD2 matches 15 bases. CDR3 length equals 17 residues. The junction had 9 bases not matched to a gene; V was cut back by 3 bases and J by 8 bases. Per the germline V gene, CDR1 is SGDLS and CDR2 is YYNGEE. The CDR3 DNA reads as TGTGCCAGCAGCGCGTCCGGGACTAGCGGGAGGAGGGATGAGCAGTTCTTC. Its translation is CASSASGTSGRRDEQFF. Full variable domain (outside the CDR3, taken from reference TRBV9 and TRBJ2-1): DSGVTQTPKHLITATGQRVTLRCSPRSGDLSVYWYQQSLDQGLQFLIQYYNGEERAKGNILERFSAQQFPDLHSELNLSSLELGDSALYFCASSASGTSGRRDEQFFGPGTRLTVL.

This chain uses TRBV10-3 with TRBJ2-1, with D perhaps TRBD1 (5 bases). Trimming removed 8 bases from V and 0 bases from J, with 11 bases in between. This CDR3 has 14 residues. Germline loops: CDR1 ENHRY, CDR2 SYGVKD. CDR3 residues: CAILPDSSYNEQFF. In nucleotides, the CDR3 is TGTGCCATCCTGCCTGACAGCTCCTACAATGAGCAGTTCTTC.

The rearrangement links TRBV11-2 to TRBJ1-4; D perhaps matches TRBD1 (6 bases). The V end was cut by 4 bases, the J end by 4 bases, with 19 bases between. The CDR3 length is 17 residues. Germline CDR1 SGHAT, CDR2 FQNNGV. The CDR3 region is CASSSQGRGAVNEKLFF. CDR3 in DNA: TGTGCCAGCAGCTCCCAGGGTCGGGGGGCAGTTAATGAAAAACTGTTTTTT.